One and the same sample provided the 26 T cell receptor beta chains below, sequenced in a study of cytomegalovirus exposure and HLA in healthy donors (dated by TCRdb to about 2017). The library was obtained by the immunoSEQ multiplex PCR assay. In its TCRdb copy, this immuneACCESS table keeps in-frame sequences only and misses some clones. Where compared with another copy, unresolved V genes explain less than half of these, and the others have no known cause. Across this sample there are roughly 77,000 clones, with 90% to 95% seen only once. About 0.7% of the sample goes to the ten largest clones. The sample was PBMCs. The receptor set was obtained from a woman aged 18-29 years in good health and CMV-seronegative.

The genes are TRBV15 and TRBJ1-2; 9 nucleotides align to TRBD1. The trim removed 5 bases at V and 2 bases at J, leaving 9 bases unmatched. The CDR3 spans 16 residues. Germline loops: CDR1 LNHNV, CDR2 YYDKDF (reference sequence). The chain's CDR3 is CATSRGRTGANYGYTF. The CDR3 DNA reads TGTGCCACCAGCCGAGGACGGACAGGGGCGAACTATGGCTACACCTTC. The variable domain in full, with the rest retrieved from reference TRBV15 and TRBJ1-2, is DAMVIQNPRYQVTQFGKPVTLSCSQTLNHNVMYWYQQKSSQAPKLLFHYYDKDFNNEADTPDNFQSRRPNTSFCFLDIRSPGLGDTAMYLCATSRGRTGANYGYTFGSGTRLTVV.

The chain employs TRBV20-1 and TRBJ2-7; D unresolved. From germline, CDR1 is DFQATT and CDR2 SNEGSKA (reference sequence). Trimming pared 4 bases from V and 6 bases from J, leaving 10 bases between. The CDR3 totals 11 residues. DNA of the CDR3: TGCAGTGCTAACCTATTCGGCGAGCAGTACTTC. The encoded protein is CSANLFGEQYF.

The gene calls are TRBV12-5 and TRBJ1-6; TRBD1 matches 9 bases. Germline-derived CDR1 and CDR2 are LGHNT and FRNRAP. The CDR3 loop spans 16 amino acids. Trimming cost V 1 base and J 14 bases; bases outside gene matches: 12. The CDR3, as DNA: TGTGCTAGTGGTTTGGAGGACGGGACAGGGCCCACGACCCTCCACTTT. This sequence encodes CASGLEDGTGPTTLHF.

The chain uses TRBV10-3 and TRBJ1-1, with 8 positions matching TRBD1. Germline V gene sequence: CDR1 ENHRY, CDR2 SYGVKD. V lost 6 bases to trimming and J lost 11 bases; unmatched junction nucleotides: 14. The CDR3 runs to 14 residues. The CDR3 reads CAIRSTSRGRFAFF. The DNA of the CDR3 is TGTGCCATCAGGTCAACATCCAGGGGGCGCTTTGCTTTCTTT.

This clone was detected only once. The gene calls are TRBV18 and TRBJ1-5; a possible D gene is TRBD1 (6 bases). The CDR3 runs 16 residues. V was shortened by 1 base and J by 7 bases, with 17 bases between the two germline ends. Germline lookup yields CDR1 KGHSH and CDR2 LQKENI. CDR3 sequence reads: CASSPRGQGQGQPQHF. CDR3 DNA sequence: TGTGCCAGCTCACCACGGGGGCAGGGCCAAGGACAGCCCCAGCATTTT.

The rearrangement uses TRBV28 and TRBJ1-2, with 7 bases aligning to TRBD1. With 2 bases clipped from V and 5 bases from J, the junction kept 8 bases outside the gene matches. The CDR3 has 15 residues. Germline CDR1 is MDHEN and CDR2 is SYDVKM. The CDR3 is CASSLGQAGNYGYTF. CDR3 DNA: TGTGCCAGCAGTTTAGGACAGGCGGGGAATTATGGCTACACCTTC.

The table lists this clone with a count of one. V usage is TRBV7-9 and J usage is TRBJ1-4; 10 bases match TRBD1. Germline lookup yields CDR1 SEHNR and CDR2 FQNEAQ (reference sequence). J gave up 6 bases and V 6 bases, and 4 bases lay outside the gene matches. CDR3 size: 14 residues. The CDR3 is CASRKGTGDEKLFF. The CDR3, as DNA: TGTGCCAGCAGAAAAGGGACAGGGGATGAAAAACTGTTTTTT.

Here the CDR3 reads CASSLTLLREQYF. The DNA of the CDR3 is TGCGCCAGCAGCTTGACCCTACTACGGGAGCAGTACTTC. J is TRBJ2-7 and V is TRBV5-1; no clear D gene. The CDR3 sequence is 13 residues long. From germline, CDR1 is SGHRS and CDR2 YFSETQ. V lost 1 base, J lost 7 bases, and 12 bases lay in between. Drawing the rest from reference TRBV5-1 and TRBJ2-7, the complete variable domain is KAGVTQTPRYLIKTRGQQVTLSCSPISGHRSVSWYQQTPGQGLQFLFEYFSETQRNKGNFPGRFSGRQFSNSRSEMNVSTLELGDSALYLCASSLTLLREQYFGPGTRLTVT.

The chain has TRBV19 and TRBJ2-2; TRBD1 might be the D (5 bases). Trimming took off 1 base at V and 3 bases at J, with 18 bases between the two ends. Germline V lookup: CDR1 LNHDA, CDR2 SQIVND (reference sequence). CDR3 length: 18 amino acids. CDR3 sequence: CASSIAPRGQGHTGELFF. CDR3 nucleotides: TGTGCCAGTAGTATAGCGCCTAGGGGCCAGGGCCACACCGGGGAGCTGTTTTTT.

V gene TRBV7-6 combines with J gene TRBJ1-1; D is perhaps TRBD1 (5 bases). CDR1 and CDR2 (germline): SGHVS, FNYEAQ. There are 15 residues in the CDR3. V was clipped by 5 bases and J by 0 bases, with 13 bases between them. This CDR3 is CASSPQTVMNTEAFF. CDR3 nucleotides: TGTGCCAGCAGCCCCCAGACAGTCATGAACACTGAAGCTTTCTTT.

The CDR3 DNA is TGTGCCAGCAGCGTTGACAGTGGCTATGGCTACACCTTC. This encodes CASSVDSGYGYTF. The chain employs TRBV9 and TRBJ1-2; D possibly corresponds to TRBD1 (5 bases). This CDR3 spans 13 amino acids. Germline V CDR1 and CDR2: SGDLS, YYNGEE. The V end lost 2 bases, the J end lost 4 bases, and 9 bases lay between the germline ends.

The V call is TRBV6-5, the J call TRBJ2-3; TRBD2 matches 8 bases. Germline V gene lookup returns CDR1 MNHEY and CDR2 SVGAGI. V shed 5 bases, J shed 6 bases, and the junction held 10 bases outside the gene matches. The CDR3 has 15 amino acids. The DNA of the CDR3 is TGTGCCAGCAGTCTCACTAGCGGCCGACGGGATACGCAGTATTTT. Its protein is CASSLTSGRRDTQYF.

The chain has TRBV21-1 and TRBJ2-7; the DNA was not used to check the table's D call, TRBD2. TRBV21-1 is a pseudogene. This CDR3 comprises 17 residues. CDR3: CASSPGLAGGYPYEQYF. The DNA of the CDR3 is TGTGCCAGCAGCCCGGGACTAGCGGGGGGATACCCGTACGAGCAGTACTTC.

The chain employs TRBV25-1 and TRBJ2-7; perhaps TRBD2 as D (6 bases). V was cut by 3 bases and J by 3 bases, with 9 bases left in between. The length of the CDR3 is 13 residues. Germline V CDR1 and CDR2: MGHDK, SYGVNS. The CDR3: CASSDPTSYEQYF. For the CDR3, the DNA is TGTGCCAGCAGTGATCCGACTAGCTACGAGCAGTACTTC.

The rearrangement links TRBV9 to TRBJ2-1; 9 nucleotides align to TRBD2. This CDR3 contains 15 residues. CDR1 is SGDLS, CDR2 YYNGEE, per germline. Trimming cost V 4 bases and J 9 bases; bases outside gene matches: 11. The DNA of the CDR3 is TGTGCCAGCAGCCCGAGTAGGCGGGAGGGCAGTGAGCAGTTCTTC. This encodes CASSPSRREGSEQFF.

The count of this clone is one. CDR3 in amino acids: CASGFTNTGELFF. The CDR3 coding sequence is TGTGCCAGTGGCTTCACAAACACCGGGGAGCTGTTTTTT. The chain couples TRBV19 to TRBJ2-2; no definite D call. Looked up from germline, CDR1 is LNHDA and CDR2 is SQIVND (reference sequence). The CDR3 has 13 residues. The germline V and J ends were trimmed by 8 bases and 2 bases, with 9 bases remaining between them.

The chain carries TRBV7-2 and TRBJ1-1; TRBD1 agrees at 9 bases. This CDR3 has 15 amino acids. V lost 2 bases and J lost 7; bases outside the gene matches: 8. The germline CDR1 and CDR2 sequences are SGHTA and FQGNSA. CDR3 protein: CASSLKWDRVDEAFF. CDR3 nucleotide sequence: TGTGCCAGCAGCTTAAAATGGGACAGGGTGGATGAAGCTTTCTTT.

V and J are TRBV11-3 and TRBJ1-2; D is possibly TRBD1 (6 bases). Germline V lookup: CDR1 SGHNT, CDR2 YENEEA. V shed 0 bases and J shed 8 bases, with 10 bases lying between them. CDR3 length equals 13 residues. The CDR3 DNA reads as TGTGCCAGCAGCTTAGAAGGGGGAAGAGGCTACACCTTC. Translated: CASSLEGGRGYTF.

The chain combines TRBV5-1 with TRBJ2-1; 16 positions match TRBD2. The CDR3 loop spans 17 amino acids. With V trimmed by 4 bases and J by 6 bases, 7 bases remained unmatched. The germline gives CDR1 SGHRS, CDR2 YFSETQ. CDR3 region: CASSDGTSGRAANEQFF. CDR3 bases: TGCGCCAGCAGCGATGGGACTAGCGGGAGGGCCGCCAATGAGCAGTTCTTC.

This rearrangement joins TRBV27 to TRBJ2-2; no clear D gene. The V end was cut by 3 bases, the J end by 4 bases, with 24 bases between. The CDR3 loop spans 19 amino acids. Germline V gene data show CDR1 as MNHEY and CDR2 as SMNVEV (reference sequence). This chain's CDR3 is CASSLQLIATLAVTGELFF. CDR3 DNA sequence: TGTGCCAGCAGTTTGCAGCTCATCGCCACCCTTGCGGTCACCGGGGAGCTGTTTTTT.

V gene TRBV29-1 combines with J gene TRBJ2-3, with 12 bases aligning to TRBD1. This CDR3 region has 18 residues. V was pared by 6 bases and J by 5 bases, with 18 bases of the junction left unmatched. Germline V gene sequence: CDR1 SQVTM, CDR2 ANQGSEA. The CDR3 is CSVAERTGTGGFEDTQYF. The CDR3 bases are TGCAGCGTCGCAGAGAGAACCGGGACAGGGGGCTTTGAAGATACGCAGTATTTT.

The V gene is TRBV6-5, the J gene TRBJ1-1; weak D call: TRBD1 (6 bases). The V gene's germline CDR1 is MNHEY and CDR2 SVGAGI. V shed 4 bases and J shed 1 base, with 10 bases lying between them. This CDR3 contains 14 residues. DNA for the CDR3: TGTGCCAGCAGTTCCCGGGGGGCGAACACTGAAGCTTTCTTT. It translates to CASSSRGANTEAFF.

The chain is built from TRBV2 and TRBJ2-1; a possible D gene is TRBD2 (5 bases). The germline gives CDR1 SNHLY, CDR2 FYNNEI. V dropped 8 bases and J dropped 6 bases, with 14 bases sitting between them. The CDR3 totals 13 residues. The CDR3 loop is CASLGSGSNEQFF. In nucleotides, the CDR3 is TGTGCCAGCTTGGGGAGCGGTTCCAATGAGCAGTTCTTC.

The chain carries TRBV15 and TRBJ2-5, with D perhaps TRBD2 (5 bases). CDR1 is LNHNV and CDR2 is YYDKDF in the germline V gene (reference sequence). The CDR3 totals 15 residues. V was pared by 0 bases and J by 4 bases, with 12 bases between. The CDR3 nucleotides read TGTGCCACCAGCAGAGATCCTTCGGGGTCAGAGACCCAGTACTTC. Translated: CATSRDPSGSETQYF.

This sequence joins TRBV4-1 and TRBJ2-7; 7 nucleotides line up with TRBD2. The V gene end was trimmed by 4 bases and the J gene end by 7 bases; junction bases not matched to a gene: 10. In germline, CDR1 is MGHRA, CDR2 YSYEKL. The CDR3 is 14 residues long. The DNA for the CDR3 is TGCGCCAGCAGCCCAGGACTAGGTCTACGGGAGCAGTACTTC. Protein sequence: CASSPGLGLREQYF.

The chain couples TRBV7-2 to TRBJ2-3, with TRBD2 matching over 13 bases. Germline lookup yields CDR1 SGHTA and CDR2 FQGNSA. The J segment lost 5 bases and the V segment lost 5 bases, leaving 10 bases of the junction unmatched. The CDR3 totals 17 residues. This CDR3 is CASSPTGTSGTLDTQYF. The CDR3 DNA reads TGTGCCAGCAGCCCGACCGGGACTAGCGGGACTTTAGATACGCAGTATTTT.